Below are 14 T cell receptor beta chains sequenced from a single sample in a study of monozygotic twins with inflammatory bowel disease. TCRdb re-called the 5' RACE reads and gives one entry per CDR3 protein, without DNA. This table lists roughly 330,000 distinct CDR3 sequences. The sample consisted of blood. The receptors come from a human donor with ulcerative colitis or Crohn's disease, or a healthy co-twin of an affected twin (not recorded which).

V and J are TRBV15 and TRBJ2-2. Germline values: CDR1 LNHNV, CDR2 YYDKDF (reference sequence). This CDR3 contains 13 residues. CDR3 in amino acids: CATSRGDTGELFF.

The chain has TRBV12-3 or TRBV12-4 and TRBJ2-1; TCRdb returns TRBD2, unconfirmable since there is no DNA. The CDR3 contains 22 residues. CDR3 loop: CASSLTLRGLAGGPFRYNEQFF.

This chain uses TRBV6-1 with TRBJ2-7; TCRdb picks TRBD1, but there is no DNA to check that call. CDR3 length equals 13 residues. The germline CDR1 and CDR2 sequences are MNHNS and SASEGT. The CDR3: CASMDRWSYEQYF.

CDR3: CSARPWAGEDYGYTF. The chain carries TRBV20-1 and TRBJ1-2. The length of the CDR3 is 15 residues. Germline V gene sequence: CDR1 DFQATT, CDR2 SNEGSKA (reference sequence).

This rearrangement joins TRBV11-3 to TRBJ2-7; without DNA, the TCRdb call of TRBD1 cannot be checked. The germline V gene encodes CDR1 SGHNT and CDR2 YENEEA. CDR3 length equals 14 residues. The CDR3 sequence: CASSLPTGGHEQYF. The whole variable domain, filled in from reference TRBV11-3 and TRBJ2-7, reads EAGVVQSPRYKIIEKKQPVAFWCNPISGHNTLYWYLQNLGQGPELLIRYENEEAVDDSQLPKDRFSAERLKGVDSTLKIQPAELGDSAVYLCASSLPTGGHEQYFGPGTRLTVT.

The V and J genes are TRBV6-5 and TRBJ1-2; checking the TCRdb D call of TRBD1 is not possible without DNA. Germline CDR1 and CDR2: MNHEY and SVGAGI. The CDR3 length is 13 residues. The CDR3 loop reads CASSPTGIYGYTF.

This sequence joins TRBV10-3 and TRBJ2-7. The V gene's germline CDR1 is ENHRY and CDR2 SYGVKD. The CDR3 extends over 11 amino acids. CDR3 sequence: CAISATYEQYF.

The rearrangement joins TRBV10-3 to TRBJ2-2. This CDR3 is built from 13 residues. CDR1 is ENHRY and CDR2 is SYGVKD in the germline V gene. The CDR3 loop reads CAIRGINAGELFF.

This chain connects TRBV6-1 to TRBJ1-1; TCRdb lists TRBD1, though no DNA is available to test this call. Germline CDR1 and CDR2: MNHNS and SASEGT. The CDR3 consists of 15 residues. The CDR3: CASTQPGQGAPGAFF.

This chain uses TRBV5-1 with TRBJ2-5; TCRdb outputs TRBD2, but without DNA this stays unchecked. CDR1 is SGHRS and CDR2 is YFSETQ in the germline V gene. This CDR3 comprises 19 residues. CDR3 region: CASRIGPLAGEPYQETQYF. Full variable domain (rest looked up from reference TRBV5-1 and TRBJ2-5): KAGVTQTPRYLIKTRGQQVTLSCSPISGHRSVSWYQQTPGQGLQFLFEYFSETQRNKGNFPGRFSGRQFSNSRSEMNVSTLELGDSALYLCASRIGPLAGEPYQETQYFGPGTRLLVL.

This chain joins TRBV7-9 and TRBJ2-1. Germline assignment: CDR1 SEHNR and CDR2 FQNEAQ (reference sequence). The CDR3 runs to 15 residues. CDR3 residues: CASLVWMSSYNEQFF. The full variable domain, in which reference TRBV7-9 and TRBJ2-1 provide the parts outside the CDR3, is DTGVSQNPRHKITKRGQNVTFRCDPISEHNRLYWYRQTLGQGPEFLTYFQNEAQLEKSRLLSDRFSAERPKGSFSTLEIQRTEQGDSAMYLCASLVWMSSYNEQFFGPGTRLTVL.

J is TRBJ2-1 and V is TRBV7-8. CDR3 size: 13 residues. Looked up from germline, CDR1 is SGHVS and CDR2 is FQNEAQ. The CDR3 protein is CASMITAEEEQFF.

The genes are TRBV25-1 and TRBJ2-1. The CDR3 totals 19 residues. The germline V gene has CDR1 MGHDK and CDR2 SYGVNS. The CDR3 is CASSDPVDDPEGWYNEQFF.

This chain connects TRBV4-3 to TRBJ2-7; TCRdb reports TRBD1, a call that lacks DNA to check it against. The CDR3 has 16 residues. From germline, CDR1 is LGHNA and CDR2 YSLEER. The CDR3 sequence is CASSQSPRGKGDEQYF.